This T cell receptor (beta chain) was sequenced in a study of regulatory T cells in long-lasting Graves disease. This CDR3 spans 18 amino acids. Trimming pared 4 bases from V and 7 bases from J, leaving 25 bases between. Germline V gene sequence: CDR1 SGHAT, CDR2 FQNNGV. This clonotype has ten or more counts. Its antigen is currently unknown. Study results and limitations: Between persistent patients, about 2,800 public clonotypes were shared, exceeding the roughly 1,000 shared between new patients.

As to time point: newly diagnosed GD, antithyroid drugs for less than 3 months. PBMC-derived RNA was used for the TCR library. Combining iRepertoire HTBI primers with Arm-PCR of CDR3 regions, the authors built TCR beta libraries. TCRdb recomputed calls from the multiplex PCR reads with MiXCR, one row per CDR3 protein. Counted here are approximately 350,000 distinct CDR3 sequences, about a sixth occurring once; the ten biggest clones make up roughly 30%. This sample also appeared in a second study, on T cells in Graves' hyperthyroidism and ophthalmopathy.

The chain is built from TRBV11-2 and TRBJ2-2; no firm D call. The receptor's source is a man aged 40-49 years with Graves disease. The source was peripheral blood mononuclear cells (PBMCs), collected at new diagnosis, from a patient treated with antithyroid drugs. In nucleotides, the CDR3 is TGTGCCAGCAGCTCCTTGGCCAGACTCAAAGGTCGAGTCGGGGAGCTGTTTTTT. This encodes CASSSLARLKGRVGELFF.